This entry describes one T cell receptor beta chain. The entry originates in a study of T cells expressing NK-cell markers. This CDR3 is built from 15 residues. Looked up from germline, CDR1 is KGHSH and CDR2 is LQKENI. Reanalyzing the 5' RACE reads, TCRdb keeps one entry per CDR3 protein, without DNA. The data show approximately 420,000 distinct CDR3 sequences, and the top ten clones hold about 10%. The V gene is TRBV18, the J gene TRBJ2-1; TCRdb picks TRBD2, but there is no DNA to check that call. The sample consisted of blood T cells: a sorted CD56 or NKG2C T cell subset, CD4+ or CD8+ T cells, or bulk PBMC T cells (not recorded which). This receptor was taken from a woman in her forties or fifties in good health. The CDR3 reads CASSPLAGEGNEQFF.